The clone carrying this T cell receptor (beta chain) was seen a handful of times. Its antigen is not known. A second PCR, run for roughly 7 to 12 cycles, used a sample-barcoded 5' primer plus a J-beta primer mix. TCRdb re-analysed the 5' RACE reads in MiXCR, keeping a single row per CDR3 protein. The sample includes over 700,000 distinct CDR3 sequences, around a quarter of them seen just once. The data are from a study of blood T cells in healthy people across ages. Study-level findings and limits: Among long-lived donors, naive CD4+ cells were more numerous and diversity higher than in aged donors.

Isolation yielded PBMCs, at least 6 million per sample, in every case. The sample also formed part of further work on T cells of mothers and their children. From that paper: The cDNA synthesis received all extracted RNA, at around 1.5 ug per 15 ul.

The sequence was obtained from a boy aged 5-17 years in good health. The sequenced sample consisted of blood.

CDR3 in amino acids: CSAEAKGEKLFF. The CDR3 nucleotides read TGCAGCGCGGAGGCCAAGGGTGAAAAACTGTTTTTT. This rearrangement joins TRBV29-1 to TRBJ1-4, with D uncertain. The V gene's germline CDR1 is SQVTM and CDR2 ANQGSEA. The CDR3 loop spans 12 amino acids. V was clipped by 7 bases and J by 7 bases, with 13 bases between them.